This TCR beta chain was captured by sequencing in a study of shared clonotypes between healthy human individuals. Produced via immunoSEQ multiplex PCR; TCRdb's table is partial and in-frame only. The data show some 1.1 million clones, roughly 80% seen once. V was pared by 3 bases and J by 9 bases, with 14 bases of the junction left unmatched. This CDR3 comprises 18 residues. Germline V gene sequence: CDR1 SGHDT, CDR2 YYEEEE. This TCR derives from a man in his late teens or twenties in good health. Some clones in this sample may be carry-over from other donors' samples. Sequenced material: memory CD4+ T cells from PBMCs. Subset here: CD45RA-negative fraction. The chain links TRBV5-6 to TRBJ2-1, with TRBD2 matching 14 bases. CDR3 nucleotide sequence: TGTGCCAGCAGCTCGGGACTAGCGGGAGTGATTCTCTCTCTTGAGCAGTTCTTC. It encodes CASSSGLAGVILSLEQFF.